The clone carrying this TCR beta chain was recorded once. Clones were sequenced by immunoSEQ multiplex PCR, and TCRdb holds only the in-frame ones, with some missing. Of 250,000 or so clones in the sample, about 89% were seen once. The sample originates from a study of blood T cell repertoires in COVID-19. Germline-derived CDR1 and CDR2 are SGDLS and YYNGEE. Germline trimming cut 0 bases from V and 8 bases from J; bases unmatched to any gene: 7. This CDR3 contains 15 residues. Sequenced: peripheral blood. The rearrangement joins TRBV9 to TRBJ2-1, with 8 bases matching TRBD2. This receptor was identified in a woman aged 40 to 50 who had recovered from COVID-19. CDR3 protein: CASSVAAAGGHEQFF. The CDR3 DNA sequence: TGTGCCAGCAGCGTAGCAGCTGCGGGGGGCCATGAGCAGTTCTTC. Full variable domain (remainder filled in from reference TRBV9 and TRBJ2-1): DSGVTQTPKHLITATGQRVTLRCSPRSGDLSVYWYQQSLDQGLQFLIQYYNGEERAKGNILERFSAQQFPDLHSELNLSSLELGDSALYFCASSVAAAGGHEQFFGPGTRLTVL.